The 18 T cell receptor beta chains below all came from one sample that was sequenced in a study of control samples from healthy donors and cancer patients. TCRdb's table, derived via immunoSEQ multiplex PCR, lists solely in-frame clones and lacks some. The sample includes about 54,000 clones, 95% to 97% of them seen just once. The sequenced sample consisted of blood. Source of these receptors: a woman under 40 in good health.

The CDR3 DNA reads TGCGCCAGCAGCCAAAGCCAGGGGGGCGTACTCTACGAGCAGTACTTC. Its protein is CASSQSQGGVLYEQYF. The chain employs TRBV4-1 and TRBJ2-7; maybe TRBD1 (7 bases). V was clipped by 2 bases and J by 3 bases, with 17 bases between them. Looked up from germline, CDR1 is MGHRA and CDR2 is YSYEKL. The CDR3 totals 16 residues.

About this clone itself: The sample has other DNA sequences that encode this CDR3 too. The genes are TRBV6-5 and TRBJ1-1; 8 bases fit TRBD1. The germline gives CDR1 MNHEY, CDR2 SVGAGI. This CDR3 contains 14 residues. With V trimmed by 6 bases and J by 1 base, 4 bases remained unmatched. The CDR3 bases are TGTGCCAGCAGACCAGGGGGCGCGAACACTGAAGCTTTCTTT. As protein: CASRPGGANTEAFF.

V and J are TRBV27 and TRBJ2-7, with D possibly being TRBD1 or TRBD2 (6 bases each). Deletions cut 5 bases from V and 3 bases from J, with 11 bases between. From germline, CDR1 is MNHEY and CDR2 SMNVEV (reference sequence). The CDR3 runs to 13 residues. The CDR3, as DNA: TGTGCCAGCAGTCATGGAGGGGGCTACGAGCAGTACTTC. This gives the protein CASSHGGGYEQYF.

The V and J genes are TRBV6-1 and TRBJ1-5; weak D call: TRBD1 (5 bases). In germline, CDR1 is MNHNS, CDR2 SASEGT. The CDR3 contains 14 residues. Trimming removed 3 bases from V and 7 bases from J, with 13 bases in between. The CDR3 DNA is TGTGCCAGCAGTGACAGGGATGTCGACCAGCCCCAGCATTTT. It translates to CASSDRDVDQPQHF.

This chain connects TRBV7-9 to TRBJ1-4; D might be TRBD1 (6 bases). Germline V gene data show CDR1 as SEHNR and CDR2 as FQNEAQ (reference sequence). CDR3 size: 15 residues. The germline V and J ends were trimmed by 5 bases and 8 bases, with 18 bases remaining between them. The CDR3 loop reads CASSALGQGKEKLFF. The CDR3 DNA sequence: TGTGCCAGCAGCGCCCTGGGGCAGGGGAAGGAAAAACTGTTTTTT.

This chain connects TRBV4-1 to TRBJ1-5; TRBD1 matches 9 bases. The germline V gene has CDR1 MGHRA and CDR2 YSYEKL. V was pared by 1 base and J by 7 bases, with 8 bases of the junction left unmatched. The CDR3 covers 16 residues. This CDR3 is CASSQATGGWGQPQHF. The CDR3 DNA sequence: TGCGCCAGCAGCCAAGCGACAGGGGGTTGGGGACAGCCCCAGCATTTT.

The J gene is TRBJ1-4, the V gene TRBV28; no clear D gene. This CDR3 has 13 amino acids. The V gene lost 8 bases and the J gene lost 3 bases, with 10 bases spanning the gap. The germline CDR1 and CDR2 sequences are MDHEN and SYDVKM. CDR3 coding DNA: TGTGCCAGCGGAAGGTTGGCTAATGAAAAACTGTTTTTT. Its translation is CASGRLANEKLFF.

V is TRBV4-2 and J is TRBJ1-1; unclear D gene. CDR3 size: 13 residues. Germline V gene lookup returns CDR1 LGHNA and CDR2 YNFKEQ. Trimming took 2 bases from V and 0 from J, leaving 4 bases between them. CDR3 residues: CASSQRVNTEAFF. In DNA, the CDR3 is TGTGCCAGCAGCCAAAGGGTGAACACTGAAGCTTTCTTT.

The gene calls are TRBV7-9 and TRBJ1-2; D possibly corresponds to TRBD1 (6 bases). CDR1 and CDR2 from the germline V gene are SEHNR and FQNEAQ (reference sequence). CDR3 length: 15 amino acids. Deletions cut 5 bases from V and 8 bases from J, with 21 bases between. The CDR3 region has the DNA TGTGCCAGCAGCCACGAAGACGGGGGCGCGGGGGGCTACACCTTC. It encodes CASSHEDGGAGGYTF.

V is TRBV2 and J is TRBJ1-6; tentatively, D is TRBD1 (6 bases). Per germline, CDR1 SNHLY and CDR2 FYNNEI. Trimming shortened V by 6 bases and J by 5 bases, and 14 bases separated the two germline ends. The CDR3 covers 15 residues. CDR3 amino acids: CASSETGQNNSPLHF. The CDR3 DNA reads as TGTGCCAGCAGCGAGACAGGTCAGAATAATTCACCCCTCCACTTT.

This sequence joins TRBV6-4 and TRBJ2-1; 10 bases are shared with TRBD2. This CDR3 is 15 amino acids long. The V gene end was trimmed by 1 base and the J gene end by 9 bases; junction bases not matched to a gene: 6. CDR1 is MRHNA and CDR2 is SNTAGT in the germline V gene. The DNA for the CDR3 is TGTGCCAGCAGTGACTTAGCGGGAGGCCTTAGTGAGCAGTTCTTC. Its protein product is CASSDLAGGLSEQFF.

The chain employs TRBV28 and TRBJ2-5; 7 bases are a match to TRBD2. J gave up 1 base and V 5 bases, and 7 bases lay outside the gene matches. This CDR3 spans 15 amino acids. The germline CDR1 and CDR2 sequences are MDHEN and SYDVKM. CDR3 sequence: CASSPLGRAQETQYF. The CDR3 nucleotides read TGTGCCAGCAGTCCTCTGGGGAGGGCCCAAGAGACCCAGTACTTC.

This clone was counted a single time. The chain employs TRBV10-3 and TRBJ2-1, with a weak D call TRBD2 (6 bases). The CDR3 is made up of 14 amino acids. The V end lost 2 bases, the J end lost 6 bases, and 11 bases lay between the germline ends. Germline V gene lookup returns CDR1 ENHRY and CDR2 SYGVKD. The CDR3 DNA reads TGTGCCATCAGTGAGGGAGGGAGGCCCAATGAGCAGTTCTTC. Its translation: CAISEGGRPNEQFF.

The V gene is TRBV7-6, the J gene TRBJ2-3; TRBD2 matches 7 bases. CDR1 and CDR2 from the germline V gene are SGHVS and FNYEAQ. The CDR3 loop spans 16 amino acids. Losses at the gene ends were 1 base for V and 6 bases for J; bases not matched to a gene: 10. Written as DNA, the CDR3 is TGTGCCAGCAGCTTAGACCCGGCGGGAGTGGGGGATACGCAGTATTTT. Translation gives CASSLDPAGVGDTQYF.

CDR3 residues: CSVDRGDTQYF. CDR3 nucleotides: TGCAGCGTTGATAGGGGGGATACGCAGTATTTT. This chain joins TRBV29-1 and TRBJ2-3; weak D call: TRBD1 (6 bases). The CDR3 length is 11 residues. Trimming stripped 3 bases from V and 6 bases from J, with 7 bases between. The germline CDR1 and CDR2 sequences are SQVTM and ANQGSEA.

The chain couples TRBV4-1 to TRBJ1-4; tentatively, D is TRBD1 (6 bases). Trimming took off 4 bases at V and 8 bases at J, with 17 bases between the two ends. The length of the CDR3 is 15 residues. Germline values: CDR1 MGHRA, CDR2 YSYEKL. This CDR3 is CASSLPGGRGEKLFF. DNA for the CDR3: TGCGCCAGCAGCCTCCCCGGGGGGCGGGGAGAAAAACTGTTTTTT.

This chain joins TRBV5-1 and TRBJ2-7; D gene ambiguous. CDR3 length equals 13 residues. Germline assignment: CDR1 SGHRS and CDR2 YFSETQ. Trimming left V 6 bases short and J 2 bases short, with 12 bases between. The CDR3 bases are TGCGCCAGCACGGCAGGAAGTACCTACGAGCAGTACTTC. This codes for CASTAGSTYEQYF. Full variable domain (rest looked up from reference TRBV5-1 and TRBJ2-7): KAGVTQTPRYLIKTRGQQVTLSCSPISGHRSVSWYQQTPGQGLQFLFEYFSETQRNKGNFPGRFSGRQFSNSRSEMNVSTLELGDSALYLCASTAGSTYEQYFGPGTRLTVT.

V usage is TRBV5-1 and J usage is TRBJ1-1; a possible D gene is TRBD1 (6 bases). The CDR3 runs 15 residues. With 4 bases removed from V and 1 base from J, the gap between germline ends came to 14 bases. Germline assignment: CDR1 SGHRS and CDR2 YFSETQ. The DNA for the CDR3 is TGCGCCAGCAGCCCAACGGACAGACAGAACACTGAAGCTTTCTTT. It translates to CASSPTDRQNTEAFF.